A single sample gave rise to the 21 T cell receptor beta chains below, sequenced in a study of OX40 agonist ivuxolimab in advanced cancers. Method: immunoSEQ multiplex PCR; TCRdb's copy keeps in-frame clones and lacks some. The table has about 91,000 clones, 80% to 90% seen once; the top ten hold around 1.1%. Sample: CD4+ or CD8+ T cells sorted from blood, taken in a trial of the OX40 agonist ivuxolimab. These TCRs come from an adult with an advanced solid tumor such as melanoma, head and neck, liver or kidney cancer.

The DNA for the CDR3 is TGTGCCAGCAGCACCGGGACAGGGTTCTCTGGGGCCAACGTCCTGACTTTC. It is translated as CASSTGTGFSGANVLTF. The chain carries TRBV7-9 and TRBJ2-6; 9 bases are shared with TRBD1. This CDR3 has 17 residues. The germline V gene encodes CDR1 SEHNR and CDR2 FQNEAQ (reference sequence). Unmatched junction bases numbered 5, after V lost 5 bases and J lost 0 bases. The full variable domain, its missing parts supplied by reference TRBV7-9 and TRBJ2-6, is DTGVSQNPRHKITKRGQNVTFRCDPISEHNRLYWYRQTLGQGPEFLTYFQNEAQLEKSRLLSDRFSAERPKGSFSTLEIQRTEQGDSAMYLCASSTGTGFSGANVLTFGAGSRLTVL.

The gene calls are TRBV28 and TRBJ1-3; D is possibly TRBD1 (5 bases). The ends were cut back, 8 bases at V and 1 base at J, with 15 bases in the middle. Germline CDR1 reads MDHEN; CDR2 reads SYDVKM. The CDR3 runs 15 residues. CDR3 sequence: CASARDPPSGNTIYF. CDR3 DNA sequence: TGTGCCAGCGCTAGGGACCCCCCGTCTGGAAACACCATATATTTT.

This clone was found once. The gene calls are TRBV4-1 and TRBJ1-2; D ambiguous. The CDR3 is 14 amino acids. Trimming took 0 bases from V and 4 from J, leaving 9 bases between them. CDR1 and CDR2 (germline): MGHRA, YSYEKL. CDR3 amino acids: CASSQDMAVYGYTF. The CDR3 nucleotides are TGCGCCAGCAGCCAAGATATGGCGGTCTATGGCTACACCTTC.

This chain joins TRBV7-9 and TRBJ1-5; tentatively, D is TRBD1 (6 bases). This CDR3 spans 15 amino acids. V shed 8 bases and J shed 9 bases, with 23 bases lying between them. From germline, CDR1 is SEHNR and CDR2 FQNEAQ (reference sequence). CDR3 DNA sequence: TGTGCCAGCCGGGATGGACAGCAAATCGATTCGCCCCAGCATTTT. Translated: CASRDGQQIDSPQHF.

The chain recombines TRBV15 with TRBJ1-2, with D perhaps matching TRBD1 (5 bases). The V and J ends lost 1 base and 5 bases respectively, with 11 bases between them. The CDR3 runs 14 residues. The germline gives CDR1 LNHNV, CDR2 YYDKDF (reference sequence). This CDR3 reads CATSRGGQGYGYTF. The DNA of the CDR3 is TGTGCCACCAGCAGAGGAGGTCAGGGATATGGCTACACCTTC.

V and J are TRBV29-1 and TRBJ2-5, with TRBD1 identical over 7 bases. V shed 2 bases, J shed 4 bases, and the junction held 10 bases outside the gene matches. CDR1 SQVTM and CDR2 ANQGSEA come from the germline V gene. This CDR3 has 15 amino acids. The CDR3: CSVEKGQGVTETQYF. The CDR3 DNA reads as TGCAGCGTTGAAAAGGGGCAGGGGGTCACAGAGACCCAGTACTTC.

The J gene is TRBJ2-1, the V gene TRBV7-9, with D possibly TRBD2 on 5 matching bases. The CDR3 consists of 15 residues. Germline V lookup: CDR1 SEHNR, CDR2 FQNEAQ (reference sequence). Trimming stripped 6 bases from V and 8 bases from J, with 20 bases between. The DNA of the CDR3 is TGTGCCAGCAGTGCCTTGAAGGGAGCTGGGTATGAGCAGTTCTTC. Translating it yields CASSALKGAGYEQFF.

This chain uses TRBV28 with TRBJ2-7; D gene unclear. Looked up from germline, CDR1 is MDHEN and CDR2 is SYDVKM. The CDR3 runs 15 residues. V was trimmed by 2 bases and J by 0 bases, leaving 11 bases between them. The CDR3 reads CASSLRRAFSYEQYF. CDR3 DNA sequence: TGTGCCAGCAGTTTAAGGCGAGCTTTCTCCTACGAGCAGTACTTC.

V and J are TRBV7-3 and TRBJ2-7; D might be TRBD1 (5 bases). Germline V gene data show CDR1 as SGHTA and CDR2 as FQGTGA. The V gene lost 2 bases and the J gene lost 6 bases, with 17 bases spanning the gap. The CDR3 has 15 residues. The CDR3 DNA is TGTGCCAGCAGCTTAGATACGCAGCCAGGGCGCGAGCAGTACTTC. The encoded protein is CASSLDTQPGREQYF.

This clone was counted once. The chain links TRBV5-1 to TRBJ1-1; tentatively, D is TRBD1 (6 bases). The V gene's germline CDR1 is SGHRS and CDR2 YFSETQ. This CDR3 is 17 amino acids long. V was clipped by 0 bases and J by 4 bases, with 19 bases between them. The CDR3 loop reads CASSLVQGYLSATEAFF. The CDR3 DNA is TGCGCCAGCAGCTTGGTGCAGGGGTACCTTTCGGCCACTGAAGCTTTCTTT.

This clone appeared once. This chain links TRBV7-6 with TRBJ2-3; no reliable D call. Germline values: CDR1 SGHVS, CDR2 FNYEAQ. V gave up 0 bases and J gave up 5 bases, with 12 bases separating them. The length of the CDR3 is 15 residues. The CDR3 protein is CASSLAPIAGDTQYF. DNA for the CDR3: TGTGCCAGCAGCTTAGCTCCTATTGCCGGAGATACGCAGTATTTT.

The CDR3 spells CASSLGQGLSTDTQYF. The CDR3 DNA reads TGTGCCAGCAGCTTAGGGCAGGGCCTAAGCACAGATACGCAGTATTTT. The chain joins TRBV7-2 to TRBJ2-3, with D possibly being TRBD1 (5 bases). Per the germline V gene, CDR1 is SGHTA and CDR2 is FQGNSA. The CDR3 loop spans 16 amino acids. The germline V and J ends were trimmed by 1 base and 0 bases, with 11 bases remaining between them. Full variable domain (remainder filled in from reference TRBV7-2 and TRBJ2-3): GAGVSQSPSNKVTEKGKDVELRCDPISGHTALYWYRQSLGQGLEFLIYFQGNSAPDKSGLPSDRFSAERTGGSVSTLTIQRTQQEDSAVYLCASSLGQGLSTDTQYFGPGTRLTVL.

The J gene is TRBJ1-1, the V gene TRBV7-3; D gene unclear. The CDR3 extends over 13 amino acids. Germline CDR1 and CDR2: SGHTA and FQGTGA. Trimming removed 4 bases from V and 4 bases from J, with 10 bases in between. DNA of the CDR3: TGTGCCAGCAGCTCCTTAGGGCGCACTGAAGCTTTCTTT. This codes for CASSSLGRTEAFF.

The chain links TRBV18 to TRBJ1-6; D is unresolved. The CDR3 is made up of 13 amino acids. Germline CDR1 KGHSH, CDR2 LQKENI. Trimming cost V 2 bases and J 5 bases, with 4 bases left between them. The CDR3 spells CASSPGNNSPLHF. In DNA, the CDR3 is TGTGCCAGCTCACCAGGGAATAATTCACCCCTCCACTTT. The variable domain in full, completed from reference TRBV18 and TRBJ1-6, reads NAGVMQNPRHLVRRRGQEARLRCSPMKGHSHVYWYRQLPEEGLKFMVYLQKENIIDESGMPKERFSAEFPKEGPSILRIQQVVRGDSAAYFCASSPGNNSPLHFGNGTRLTVT.

This clone is medium-sized (0.01 to 0.1%) by share. The V gene is TRBV25-1, the J gene TRBJ1-3; TRBD1 might be the D (6 bases). The CDR3 contains 11 residues. Per germline, CDR1 MGHDK and CDR2 SYGVNS. The CDR3, as DNA: TGTCCTCCAGGGGCTGGAAACACCATATATTTT. The encoded protein is CPPGAGNTIYF.

The J gene is TRBJ2-3, the V gene TRBV4-2; 7 positions match TRBD2. The germline gives CDR1 LGHNA, CDR2 YNFKEQ. CDR3 length equals 19 residues. With 0 bases clipped from V and 4 bases from J, the junction kept 16 bases outside the gene matches. CDR3 coding DNA: TGTGCCAGCAGCCAAGACAGGCGGAGCGGGGAGAGGCCCCCAGATACGCAGTATTTT. Amino acid sequence: CASSQDRRSGERPPDTQYF.

The chain uses TRBV5-8 and TRBJ2-3; the D gene could be TRBD1 or TRBD2 (6 bases each). Per the germline V gene, CDR1 is SGHTS and CDR2 is YDEGEE. This CDR3 region has 15 residues. With 6 bases removed from V and 3 bases from J, the gap between germline ends came to 17 bases. CDR3 amino acids: CASILMWGATDTQYF. The CDR3 DNA reads TGTGCCAGCATCCTGATGTGGGGGGCAACAGATACGCAGTATTTT.

In this sample, this clone turned up once. V gene TRBV6-7 combines with J gene TRBJ1-5; maybe TRBD1 (5 bases). TRBV6-7 is recorded as an ORF, its role being uncertain. Between the trimmed V and J ends, which lost 2 bases and 4 bases, there was a span of 15 bases. This CDR3 is built from 16 residues. CDR3 protein: CASSYAKRDSNQPQHF. The CDR3 DNA is TGTGCCAGCAGTTACGCCAAAAGGGACTCAAATCAGCCCCAGCATTTT.

This sequence joins TRBV6-5 and TRBJ1-5; D gene unclear. Germline V gene lookup returns CDR1 MNHEY and CDR2 SVGAGI. The germline V and J ends were trimmed by 3 bases and 1 base, with 4 bases remaining between them. The CDR3 has 13 residues. In DNA, the CDR3 is TGTGCCAGCAGTTATCAGAGCAATCAGCCCCAGCATTTT. Translation gives CASSYQSNQPQHF.

The CDR3 sequence is CASSPWGANTGELFF. In nucleotides, the CDR3 is TGCGCCAGCAGCCCCTGGGGGGCTAACACCGGGGAGCTGTTTTTT. The chain links TRBV5-1 to TRBJ2-2; D assignment may be TRBD1 or TRBD2 (6 bases each). The CDR3 spans 15 residues. V was shortened by 4 bases and J by 2 bases, with 12 bases between the two germline ends. Germline-derived CDR1 and CDR2 are SGHRS and YFSETQ.

This chain links TRBV6-5 with TRBJ2-2; D not certain. V was clipped by 11 bases and J by 7 bases, with 11 bases between them. There are 11 residues in the CDR3. CDR1 and CDR2 from the germline V gene are MNHEY and SVGAGI. This CDR3 reads CAVRTGGELFF. CDR3 bases: TGTGCCGTCCGGACGGGCGGGGAGCTGTTTTTT.